This TCR beta chain came from a study of human T cells and chemical hapten exposure. The CDR3 is 16 amino acids. Deletions cut 3 bases from V and 2 bases from J, with 14 bases between. The germline gives CDR1 KGHDR, CDR2 SFDVKD. This clonotype has ten or more counts. MiXCR, applied by TCRdb to the RACE reads, yields one record per CDR3 protein. The sample yields 300,000 to 400,000 distinct CDR3 sequences, 6% to 8.5% seen once. Sample time point: patch test 1, 2 weeks after DPC sensitization. As for treatment: therapeutic diphenylcyclopropenone sensitization with weekly scalp DPC. Here the sequenced sample was whole blood, taken in connection with sensitization to the hapten diphenylcyclopropenone (DPC). The clonotype comes from a young woman with alopecia areata. Some clones in this sample may be carry-over from other donors' samples. The V and J genes are TRBV24-1 and TRBJ2-3; possibly TRBD2 for D (5 bases). The CDR3 DNA is TGTGCCACCAGTGATAAGAGAGGGCCGAACACAGATACGCAGTATTTT. This codes for CATSDKRGPNTDTQYF.